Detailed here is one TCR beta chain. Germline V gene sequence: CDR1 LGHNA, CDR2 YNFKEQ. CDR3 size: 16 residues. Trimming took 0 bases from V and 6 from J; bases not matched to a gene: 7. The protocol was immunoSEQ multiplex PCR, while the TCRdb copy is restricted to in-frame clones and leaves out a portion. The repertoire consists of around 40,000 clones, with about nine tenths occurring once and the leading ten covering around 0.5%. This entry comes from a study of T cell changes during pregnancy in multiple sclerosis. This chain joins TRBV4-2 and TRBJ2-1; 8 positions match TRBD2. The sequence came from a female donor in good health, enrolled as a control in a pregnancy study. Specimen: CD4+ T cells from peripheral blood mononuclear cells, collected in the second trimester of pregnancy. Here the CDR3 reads CASSQDLAGRLNEQFF. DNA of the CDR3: TGTGCCAGCAGCCAAGATTTAGCGGGACGCCTCAATGAGCAGTTCTTC.